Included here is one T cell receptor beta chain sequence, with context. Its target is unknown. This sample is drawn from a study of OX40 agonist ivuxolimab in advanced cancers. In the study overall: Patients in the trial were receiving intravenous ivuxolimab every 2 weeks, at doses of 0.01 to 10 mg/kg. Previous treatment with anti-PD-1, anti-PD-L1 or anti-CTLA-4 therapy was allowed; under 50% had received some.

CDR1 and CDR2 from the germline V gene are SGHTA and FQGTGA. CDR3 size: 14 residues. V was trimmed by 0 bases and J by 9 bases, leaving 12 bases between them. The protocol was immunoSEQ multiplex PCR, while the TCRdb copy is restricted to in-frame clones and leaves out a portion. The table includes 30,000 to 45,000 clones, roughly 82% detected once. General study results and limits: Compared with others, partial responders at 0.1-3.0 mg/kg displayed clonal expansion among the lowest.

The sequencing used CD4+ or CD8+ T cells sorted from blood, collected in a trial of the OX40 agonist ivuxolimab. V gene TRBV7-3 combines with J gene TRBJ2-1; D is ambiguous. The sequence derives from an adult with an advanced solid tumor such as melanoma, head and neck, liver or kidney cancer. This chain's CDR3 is CASSLTSSMSEQFF. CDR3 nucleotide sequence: TGTGCCAGCAGCTTAACCTCGTCCATGAGTGAGCAGTTCTTC.